These T cell receptor beta chains were read from a single sample in a study of radiation and T cells in renal cell carcinoma. Profiled with immunoSEQ multiplex PCR; TCRdb holds only in-frame clones, not every one. The sample yields about 150,000 clones, less than 90% seen once. The starting material was blood, obtained from a patient whose treatment included radiotherapy and nephrectomy. The source is a woman aged 50 to 60 with renal cell carcinoma. Both conserved end residues are part of each CDR3. A D gene is named only where the DNA matches it firmly. Where a row states a size, it is once, few, many or the class of an expanded clone; other rows omit it.

TRBV2,-,TRBJ1-2,TRBD1,CASREQGTNYGYTF,TGTGCCAGCAGAGAACAGGGGACCAACTATGGCTACACCTTC
TRBV7-8,-,TRBJ1-1,TRBD1,CASSLVLPGGVNTEAFF,TGTGCCAGCAGCTTAGTATTGCCAGGGGGCGTGAACACTGAAGCTTTCTTT
TRBV11-2,-,TRBJ1-2,-,CASSLGRDGYTF,TGTGCCAGCAGCTTGGGCAGGGACGGCTACACCTTC
TRBV18,few,TRBJ1-5,-,CASSPGIGNQPQHF,TGTGCCAGCTCACCAGGGATAGGCAATCAGCCCCAGCATTTT
TRBV7-7,-,TRBJ1-2,TRBD1,CASSLGQGGDGYTF,TGTGCCAGCAGCTTAGGACAGGGGGGGGATGGCTACACCTTC
TRBV11-3,once,TRBJ2-3,-,CASSRLTVGDTQYF,TGTGCCAGCAGCAGACTGACAGTTGGGGATACGCAGTATTTT
TRBV2,-,TRBJ2-5,TRBD2,CASSRDSARLAGAQYF,TGTGCCAGCAGTCGGGACAGTGCCAGACTAGCGGGAGCGCAATACTTC
TRBV7-2,-,TRBJ1-5,-,CASSLTYSNQPQHF,TGTGCCAGCAGCTTGACTTATAGCAATCAGCCCCAGCATTTT
TRBV15,-,TRBJ1-5,-,CATSREWAGDQPQHF,TGTGCCACCAGCAGAGAGTGGGCAGGGGATCAGCCCCAGCATTTT
TRBV5-1,-,TRBJ1-1,-,CASSLGPEAFF,TGCGCCAGCAGCTTGGGTCCTGAAGCTTTCTTT
TRBV19,-,TRBJ1-1,-,CASSIYLGSIEAFF,TGTGCCAGTAGTATTTATCTTGGCAGCATTGAAGCTTTCTTT
TRBV30,few,TRBJ1-5,-,CAWSVLGEPQHF,TGTGCCTGGAGTGTATTAGGCGAGCCCCAGCATTTT
TRBV7-2,-,TRBJ1-1,TRBD1,CASSWDREAFF,TGTGCCAGCAGCTGGGACAGAGAAGCTTTCTTT
TRBV19,-,TRBJ2-2,TRBD1,CASSSRQGAEGELFF,TGTGCCAGTAGTAGCCGACAGGGGGCCGAAGGGGAGCTGTTTTTT
TRBV7-2,-,TRBJ2-1,-,CASSPPGVSYNEQFF,TGTGCCAGCAGCCCGCCGGGGGTCTCCTACAATGAGCAGTTCTTC
TRBV30,-,TRBJ1-6,-,CAWSGRVALNSPLHF,TGTGCCTGGAGTGGGAGGGTGGCGTTGAATTCACCCCTCCACTTT
TRBV11-3,-,TRBJ2-1,TRBD2,CASSPQTSGGYNEQFF,TGTGCCAGCAGCCCGCAGACTAGCGGGGGCTACAATGAGCAGTTCTTC
TRBV6-5,-,TRBJ1-6,-,CASGRGDSPLHF,TGTGCCAGCGGCCGGGGGGATTCACCCCTCCACTTT
TRBV6-1,-,TRBJ2-7,-,CASRVLDSDSYEQYF,TGTGCCAGCAGGGTACTTGATAGTGACTCCTACGAGCAGTACTTC
TRBV29-1,-,TRBJ2-7,-,CSASGTLSNEQYF,TGCAGCGCCTCCGGGACCCTGTCCAACGAGCAGTACTTC
TRBV4-3,-,TRBJ2-5,-,CASSQSLPGKETQYF,TGCGCCAGCAGCCAATCGCTACCGGGCAAAGAGACCCAGTACTTC
TRBV6-1,-,TRBJ2-7,-,CASKRGSSYEQYF,TGTGCCAGCAAGAGAGGGAGTTCCTACGAGCAGTACTTC
TRBV20-1,-,TRBJ2-1,-,CSATRGELPFF,TGCAGTGCTACTAGAGGGGAGTTACCGTTCTTC
TRBV12-5,-,TRBJ1-4,-,CASGLYLRRPQRGEKLFF,TGTGCTAGTGGTTTATATCTACGTAGACCCCAACGGGGTGAAAAACTGTTTTTT
TRBV4-3,-,TRBJ1-4,-,CASSQDPSGGANEKLFF,TGCGCCAGCAGCCAAGACCCTTCGGGGGGGGCTAATGAAAAACTGTTTTTT
TRBV12-5,-,TRBJ1-2,-,CASGCILNVYGYTF,TGTGCTAGTGGTTGTATCCTTAACGTCTATGGCTACACCTTC
TRBV10-3,-,TRBJ2-1,TRBD1,CAISEPGQGSYEQFF,TGTGCCATCAGTGAGCCGGGACAGGGAAGCTATGAGCAGTTCTTC
TRBV19,-,TRBJ1-3,-,CASSILSSGNTIYF,TGTGCCAGTAGTATCCTTAGCTCTGGAAACACCATATATTTT
TRBV7-8,-,TRBJ2-2,-,CASIARTHLNTGELFF,TGTGCCAGCATCGCCCGGACTCACCTAAACACCGGGGAGCTGTTTTTT
TRBV28,-,TRBJ2-1,-,CASISGPSYNEQFF,TGTGCCAGCATTTCGGGTCCCTCCTACAATGAGCAGTTCTTC
TRBV28,-,TRBJ1-1,-,CASRVGTAPVAEAFF,TGTGCCAGCAGAGTCGGTACGGCGCCGGTCGCTGAAGCTTTCTTT
TRBV7-9,-,TRBJ1-1,-,CASSPKAGWTEAFF,TGTGCCAGCAGCCCTAAGGCAGGTTGGACTGAAGCTTTCTTT
TRBV7-9,-,TRBJ1-5,TRBD1,CASSDRGGGNQPQHF,TGTGCCAGCAGCGACAGGGGTGGCGGCAATCAGCCCCAGCATTTT
TRBV2,once,TRBJ2-1,-,CASRDWRDEQFF,TGTGCCAGCAGAGATTGGCGGGATGAGCAGTTCTTC
TRBV20-1,-,TRBJ1-2,-,CSARPALGYTF,TGCAGTGCTAGACCCGCCCTGGGCTACACCTTC
TRBV2,-,TRBJ1-3,TRBD1,CASSESTGGNTIYF,TGTGCCAGCAGTGAATCGACAGGGGGAAACACCATATATTTT
TRBV5-1,-,TRBJ2-5,-,CASLGEIGETQYF,TGCGCCAGCTTAGGGGAGATCGGGGAGACCCAGTACTTC
TRBV19,-,TRBJ2-2,-,CATSRSGELFF,TGTGCCACCTCGAGGTCCGGGGAGCTGTTTTTT
TRBV10-3,-,TRBJ1-5,-,CAISGESNQPQHF,TGTGCCATCAGTGGAGAGAGCAATCAGCCCCAGCATTTT
TRBV5-1,-,TRBJ1-4,TRBD1,CASSLQRQGAGEKLFF,TGCGCCAGCAGCTTACAGAGACAGGGGGCGGGCGAAAAACTGTTTTTT
TRBV5-4,few,TRBJ1-2,-,CASSWSTHYGYTF,TGTGCCAGCAGCTGGAGCACCCACTATGGCTACACCTTC
TRBV5-1,-,TRBJ2-3,TRBD1,CASSLAPRQGARDTQYF,TGCGCCAGCAGCTTGGCCCCAAGACAGGGGGCGCGAGATACGCAGTATTTT
TRBV4-3,-,TRBJ2-1,TRBD2,CASSQGLAWNEQFF,TGCGCCAGCAGCCAAGGACTAGCGTGGAATGAGCAGTTCTTC
TRBV28,-,TRBJ1-1,-,CATLGANTEAFF,TGTGCCACCCTAGGGGCGAACACTGAAGCTTTCTTT
TRBV28,-,TRBJ1-2,TRBD1,CASSLRWDRLGLANYGYTF,TGTGCCAGCAGTTTACGCTGGGACAGGTTGGGCCTAGCTAACTATGGCTACACCTTC
TRBV19,-,TRBJ2-7,-,CASSPVPSYEQYF,TGTGCCAGTAGCCCTGTTCCCTCCTACGAGCAGTACTTC
TRBV28,-,TRBJ2-3,TRBD1,CASSAGRDSSNTDTQYF,TGTGCCAGCAGTGCGGGCCGGGACAGCTCCAACACAGATACGCAGTATTTT
TRBV6-6,once,TRBJ2-7,TRBD1,CASSRTGYEQYF,TGTGCCAGCAGCCGGACAGGGTACGAGCAGTACTTC